These T cell receptor beta chains were read from a single sample in a study of T cell repertoires in cytomegalovirus infection. TCRdb reanalysed the reads using MiXCR and keeps one entry per CDR3 protein. The repertoire includes hundreds of thousands of distinct CDR3 sequences, 20% to 30% of them detected once, and 7.5% to 9% sits in the top ten. Sequencing was carried out using CD8+ T cells from PBMCs. These TCRs come from a human donor in good health (CMV status not recorded). Some clones in this sample may be carry-over from other donors' samples. The CDR3 runs from the conserved cysteine through the conserved F or W. The D gene is left open where the match is weak. Clone size is stated in some rows and not others, as once, few, many or a class when expanded.

TRBV3-1	15	.	TRBJ2-7	.	CASSQDLRSSYEQYF	TGTGCCAGCAGCCAAGACTTGCGGAGCTCCTACGAGCAGTACTTC
TRBV4-1	18	few	TRBJ2-7	TRBD2	CASSQLARAGASGYEQYF	TGCGCCAGCAGCCAACTTGCTCGGGCAGGAGCTAGCGGGTACGAGCAGTACTTC
TRBV29-1	10	.	TRBJ1-1	.	CSVRATEAFF	TGCAGCGTTCGAGCCACTGAAGCTTTCTTT
TRBV6-1	17	few	TRBJ2-1	TRBD2	CASSVGRSGGANNEQFF	TGTGCCAGCAGTGTCGGACGTAGCGGGGGGGCTAACAATGAGCAGTTCTTC
TRBV7-9	16	few	TRBJ2-1	TRBD2	CASSLTKLAGYNEQFF	TGTGCCAGCAGCTTAACAAAACTAGCGGGGTACAATGAGCAGTTCTTC
TRBV25-1	10	many	TRBJ2-1	.	CASSVDEQFF	TGTGCCAGCAGTGTGGATGAGCAGTTCTTC
TRBV28	15	.	TRBJ2-1	.	CASSLSSAPYNEQFF	TGTGCCAGCAGTTTATCTTCAGCTCCCTACAATGAGCAGTTCTTC
TRBV15	12	few	TRBJ2-5	.	CAIARGEETQYF	TGTGCCATCGCGCGAGGTGAGGAGACCCAGTACTTC
TRBV7-2	14	many	TRBJ2-7	.	CASSLGGWAYEQYF	TGTGCCAGCAGCTTAGGAGGTTGGGCCTACGAGCAGTACTTC
TRBV7-7	15	.	TRBJ1-4	.	CASSSTRDGNEKLFF	TGTGCTAGCAGCTCGACCCGGGACGGTAATGAAAAACTGTTTTTT
TRBV29-1	13	.	TRBJ2-1	.	CSVGRVSINEQFF	TGCAGCGTCGGCCGGGTATCAATCAATGAGCAGTTCTTC
TRBV2	16	few	TRBJ1-6	.	CASSEWRVGGNSPLHF	TGTGCCAGCAGTGAGTGGAGGGTAGGGGGTAATTCACCCCTCCACTTT
TRBV6-5	16	.	TRBJ2-1	.	CASSSTGTMGYNEQFF	TGTGCCAGCAGTTCTACCGGGACAATGGGCTACAATGAGCAGTTCTTC
TRBV28	14	.	TRBJ2-2	.	CASGRFSKTGELFF	TGTGCCAGCGGGCGCTTTTCCAAGACCGGGGAGCTGTTTTTT
TRBV4-2	16	.	TRBJ1-4	.	CASSQPENSLNEKLFF	TGTGCCAGCAGCCAACCAGAGAACAGCCTAAATGAAAAACTGTTTTTT
TRBV7-3	15	.	TRBJ2-3	TRBD2	CASSLRGAKTDTQYF	TGTGCCAGCAGCTTGCGGGGGGCAAAGACAGATACGCAGTATTTT
TRBV10-3	12	few	TRBJ2-1	.	CAISEAGNEQFF	TGTGCCATCAGTGAAGCCGGCAATGAGCAGTTCTTC
TRBV14	14	.	TRBJ2-5	.	CASSHRGRVETQYF	TGTGCCAGCAGCCACAGAGGCCGGGTTGAGACCCAGTACTTC
TRBV28	15	.	TRBJ2-1	.	CASSLPGSSYNEQFF	TGTGCCAGCAGTTTACCGGGGAGCTCCTACAATGAGCAGTTCTTC
TRBV12-3/TRBV12-4	13	.	TRBJ1-1	.	CAVGATMNTEAFF	TGTGCCGTCGGGGCTACCATGAACACTGAAGCTTTCTTT
TRBV12-3/TRBV12-4	14	.	TRBJ1-2	.	CASTPGVSNYGYTF	TGTGCCAGCACCCCGGGTGTTAGCAACTATGGCTACACCTTC
TRBV6-6	17	many	TRBJ2-5	.	CASSYSSLRGPQETQYF	TGTGCCAGCAGTTACTCGTCCCTCAGAGGCCCCCAAGAGACCCAGTACTTC
TRBV4-2	16	many	TRBJ2-5	TRBD2	CASSQALAGAQETQYF	TGTGCCAGCAGCCAAGCACTAGCGGGGGCCCAAGAGACCCAGTACTTC
TRBV27	17	many	TRBJ2-2	.	CASSVQQGSTHTGELFF	TGTGCCAGCAGTGTCCAACAGGGTTCGACGCACACCGGGGAGCTGTTTTTT
TRBV6-6	14	.	TRBJ1-6	.	CASTKTRVAEPLHF	TGTGCCAGCACTAAAACACGAGTGGCGGAGCCCCTCCACTTT
TRBV28	14	few	TRBJ1-1	.	CASSWRALNTEAFF	TGTGCCAGCAGCTGGAGGGCGTTGAACACTGAAGCTTTCTTT
TRBV20-1	16	few	TRBJ2-3	.	CSARDLTREGTDTQYF	TGCAGTGCTAGAGATTTAACTAGGGAGGGCACAGATACGCAGTATTTT
TRBV2	11	.	TRBJ2-1	.	CAIVLAAEQFF	TGTGCCATAGTCTTAGCGGCTGAGCAGTTCTTC
TRBV6-6	11	.	TRBJ2-1	.	CVSSPINEQFF	TGTGTCAGCAGTCCAATCAATGAGCAGTTCTTC
TRBV6-2/TRBV6-3	14	.	TRBJ2-1	.	CASSLQGPSGEQFF	TGTGCCAGCAGTCTCCAAGGACCTTCGGGTGAGCAGTTCTTC
TRBV4-1	15	few	TRBJ2-3	TRBD1	CASSQVSDRGDTQYF	TGCGCCAGCAGCCAAGTTTCGGACAGGGGAGATACGCAGTATTTT
TRBV5-4	15	.	TRBJ2-1	TRBD2	CASRQKLAGGDEQFF	TGTGCCAGCAGACAAAAACTAGCGGGGGGGGATGAGCAGTTCTTC
TRBV2	14	few	TRBJ2-3	.	CASSEDQGRDTQYF	TGTGCCAGCAGTGAAGACCAGGGGAGAGATACGCAGTATTTT
TRBV2	14	.	TRBJ2-1	TRBD2	CASVGGTPYNEQFF	TGTGCCAGTGTGGGGGGGACTCCCTACAATGAGCAGTTCTTC
TRBV5-1	13	few	TRBJ2-2	.	CASSPEASRELFF	TGCGCCAGCAGCCCGGAGGCCAGTCGCGAGCTGTTTTTT
TRBV5-4	15	.	TRBJ2-2	.	CASSLGPGGTGELFF	TGTGCCAGCAGCTTGGGACCGGGCGGTACCGGGGAGCTGTTTTTT
TRBV7-2	16	many	TRBJ2-3	.	CASSPGGQLSTDTQYF	TGTGCCAGCAGCCCAGGGGGGCAGTTGAGCACAGATACGCAGTATTTT
TRBV20-1	13	.	TRBJ1-2	TRBD1	CSAGPTGSHGYTF	TGCAGTGCTGGCCCGACAGGGTCCCATGGCTACACCTTC
TRBV29-1	12	few	TRBJ2-7	.	CSVEITGYEQYF	TGCAGCGTTGAAATCACCGGCTACGAGCAGTACTTC
TRBV29-1	13	.	TRBJ2-2	.	CSVEQGGFGELFF	TGCAGCGTTGAACAGGGAGGATTCGGGGAGCTGTTTTTT